This T cell receptor (beta chain) was sequenced during a study of identical twins. Germline CDR1 MDHEN, CDR2 SYDVKM. CDR3 size: 13 residues. The ends were cut back, 7 bases at V and 5 bases at J, with 15 bases in the middle. TCRdb called the 5' RACE reads again in MiXCR, with one record for every CDR3 protein. Counted here are under 1 million distinct CDR3 sequences, 9% to 15% occurring once; the ten biggest clones make up 1.5% to 2%. These data were also filed under a second study, of yellow fever vaccine responses in identical twins.

Sequencing was done on a sample of PBMCs. This TCR came from a woman aged 18-29 years in good health. The chain joins TRBV28 to TRBJ2-7; D might be TRBD1 or TRBD2, each matching 7 bases. As DNA, the CDR3 is TGTGCCAGCAACACGACAGGGAGGGACGAGCAGTACGTC. Protein: CASNTTGRDEQYV.